A selection of T cell receptor beta chains follows, all from one sample in a study of blood T cell repertoires in COVID-19. Here immunoSEQ multiplex PCR was the method, and the copy in TCRdb shows in-frame clones only, minus some. The data show some 180,000 clones, with 76% seen just once and roughly 8.8% held by the top ten. The sample comprised peripheral blood. These receptors originate from a woman aged 50 to 60 with active or convalescent COVID-19. The CDR3 runs from the conserved cysteine through the conserved F or W. The order of the fields is J gene, V gene, clone size, CDR3 length, D gene, CDR3 protein, CDR3 DNA. A D gene is named only where the DNA matches it firmly. For some rows the clone size is stated as once, few or many, or as a class when expanded; others skip it.

TRBJ2-3 TRBV2 . 17 TRBD2 CASSEGTSAYSTDTQYF TGTGCCAGCAGTGAAGGGACTAGCGCCTATAGCACAGATACGCAGTATTTT
TRBJ2-5 TRBV19 . 15 TRBD2 CASSMGGIGVETQYF TGTGCCAGTAGTATGGGGGGGATCGGGGTCGAGACCCAGTACTTC
TRBJ2-5 TRBV5-1 . 16 TRBD1 CASTLPEGQGEETQYF TGCGCCAGCACTCTACCCGAGGGACAGGGAGAAGAGACCCAGTACTTC
TRBJ1-5 TRBV20-1 . 13 TRBD1 CSASQGGSQPQHF TGCAGTGCTAGTCAGGGGGGAAGTCAGCCCCAGCATTTT
TRBJ2-1 TRBV7-8 . 16 . CASSPPGGYSYNEQFF TGTGCCAGCAGCCCCCCTGGCGGATACTCCTACAATGAGCAGTTCTTC
TRBJ1-3 TRBV5-6 . 14 TRBD1 CASRQTGAGNTIYF TGTGCCAGCAGACAAACAGGGGCTGGAAACACCATATATTTT
TRBJ2-7 TRBV7-3 . 16 TRBD1 CASSHTGGAHGYEQYF TGTGCCAGCAGTCACACAGGGGGCGCACATGGGTACGAGCAGTACTTC
TRBJ1-5 TRBV19 . 13 . CASRLEPNKPQHF TGTGCCAGTAGGCTAGAGCCTAACAAGCCCCAGCATTTT
TRBJ1-2 TRBV7-2 . 12 . CASSPYRDGYTF TGTGCCAGCAGCCCATACAGGGATGGCTACACCTTC
TRBJ2-7 TRBV5-6 . 16 TRBD2 CASSLLWAGGTYEQYF TGTGCCAGCAGCTTACTATGGGCGGGAGGAACCTACGAGCAGTACTTC
TRBJ2-6 TRBV7-3 once 16 . CASSLLGRPGANVLTF TGTGCCAGCAGCTTATTGGGCAGACCTGGGGCCAACGTCCTGACTTTC
TRBJ2-2 TRBV28 . 20 TRBD2 CASSFLLRGSREGRTGELFF TGTGCCAGCAGTTTCCTCCTCCGGGGGTCGCGGGAGGGCCGGACCGGGGAGCTGTTTTTT
TRBJ2-3 TRBV30 . 16 TRBD2 CAWSDGLAGGTDTQYF TGTGCCTGGAGTGACGGACTAGCGGGGGGCACAGATACGCAGTATTTT
TRBJ2-1 TRBV6-6 . 13 . CASTPDTYNEQFF TGTGCCAGCACTCCGGACACCTACAATGAGCAGTTCTTC
TRBJ2-2 TRBV29-1 . 12 . CSVQRNTGELFF TGCAGCGTGCAGCGCAACACCGGGGAGCTGTTTTTT
TRBJ2-5 TRBV9 . 15 . CASSVVPGGRETQYF TGTGCCAGCAGCGTAGTCCCCGGAGGAAGAGAGACCCAGTACTTC
TRBJ2-3 TRBV5-4 . 14 TRBD1 CASRRDREADTQYF TGTGCCAGCAGGAGGGACAGGGAAGCAGATACGCAGTATTTT
TRBJ1-1 TRBV7-2 few 15 TRBD1 CASSSTLTGGTEAFF TGTGCCAGCAGCTCCACCCTTACAGGGGGCACTGAAGCTTTCTTT
TRBJ2-7 TRBV4-3 . 17 TRBD2 CASSQEYRTSGTYEQYF TGCGCCAGCAGCCAAGAATACCGGACTAGCGGGACGTACGAGCAGTACTTC
TRBJ2-7 TRBV30 . 12 . CACRDSRGEQYF TGTGCCTGCCGGGACTCCCGGGGCGAGCAGTACTTC
TRBJ2-1 TRBV7-2 few 16 TRBD2 CASSLSAGGPFNEQFF TGTGCCAGCAGCTTGTCGGCGGGAGGACCTTTCAATGAGCAGTTCTTC
TRBJ2-5 TRBV7-8 . 13 TRBD1 CASSWTGDETQYF TGTGCCAGCAGCTGGACAGGGGACGAGACCCAGTACTTC
TRBJ2-5 TRBV28 . 15 TRBD2 CASSSHSGGKETQYF TGTGCCAGCAGTTCTCACAGCGGGGGTAAAGAGACCCAGTACTTC
TRBJ2-7 TRBV5-1 . 16 TRBD1 CASSPRTGAISYEQYF TGCGCCAGCAGCCCCCGGACAGGGGCCATCTCCTACGAGCAGTACTTC
TRBJ1-5 TRBV21-1 . 13 . CASSKAGGRPQHF TGTGCCAGCAGCAAAGCGGGGGGGAGGCCCCAGCATTTT
TRBJ1-2 TRBV29-1 few 13 TRBD1 CSVGVGTGDGYTF TGCAGCGTTGGGGTCGGGACAGGGGATGGCTACACCTTC
TRBJ2-7 TRBV2 . 12 . CASRRTDYEQYF TGTGCCAGCAGGAGGACAGATTACGAGCAGTACTTC
TRBJ1-1 TRBV28 . 14 . CASNGRLVDTEAFF TGTGCCAGCAACGGGAGACTGGTTGACACTGAAGCTTTCTTT
TRBJ2-5 TRBV5-1 . 15 TRBD2 CASSLGGLAAETQYF TGCGCCAGCAGCTTGGGAGGACTAGCGGCAGAGACCCAGTACTTC
TRBJ2-2 TRBV24-1 . 13 . CATSDQVIGELFF TGTGCCACCAGTGACCAGGTCATCGGGGAGCTGTTTTTT
TRBJ1-4 TRBV19 . 22 TRBD1 CASRRWGMDRDVPISTNEKLFF TGTGCCAGTAGACGCTGGGGGATGGACAGGGACGTGCCGATTTCAACTAATGAAAAACTGTTTTTT
TRBJ2-3 TRBV4-3 . 13 . CASSRGLPDTQYF TGCGCCAGCAGCCGCGGACTGCCGGATACGCAGTATTTT
TRBJ2-7 TRBV10-3 . 14 . CAIRKSGVTREQYF TGTGCCATCAGGAAGTCCGGGGTCACCCGCGAGCAGTACTTC
TRBJ2-1 TRBV6-5 . 13 TRBD2 CASTQRGGWEQFF TGTGCCAGCACCCAGCGGGGGGGCTGGGAGCAGTTCTTC
TRBJ2-7 TRBV6-5 . 15 TRBD2 CASSYSTSGSYEQYF TGTGCCAGCAGTTACTCGACTAGCGGAAGCTACGAGCAGTACTTC
TRBJ2-4 TRBV6-1 . 14 . CASSDGLAKNIQYF TGTGCCAGCAGTGACGGACTAGCCAAAAACATTCAGTACTTC
TRBJ2-2 TRBV6-5 few 14 . CASSWGTLTGELFF TGTGCCAGCAGTTGGGGGACACTGACTGGGGAGCTGTTTTTT
TRBJ2-1 TRBV6-5 . 14 TRBD2 CASLRTSSYNEQFF TGTGCCAGCCTTCGGACTAGCTCCTACAATGAGCAGTTCTTC
TRBJ2-6 TRBV30 . 12 . CAWATGANVLTF TGTGCCTGGGCCACTGGGGCCAACGTCCTGACTTTC
TRBJ2-7 TRBV29-1 . 16 . CSVVRIGQVTSYEQYF TGCAGCGTTGTCAGAATTGGCCAGGTAACCTCCTACGAGCAGTACTTC
TRBJ1-6 TRBV9 . 17 . CASSAPSGSSYNSPLHF TGTGCCAGCAGCGCCCCGTCTGGCAGCTCCTATAATTCACCCCTCCACTTT
TRBJ2-3 TRBV4-2 . 15 TRBD2 CASSPVSGGTDTQYF TGTGCCAGCAGCCCGGTGAGCGGGGGCACAGATACGCAGTATTTT